This entry features one TCR beta chain sequence. These data come from a study of blood T cell repertoires in COVID-19. Study-level background: Material from acute and convalescent COVID-19 was sourced from the United States, Italy and Spain. Sources were T cells, B-cell-depleted T cells, or PBMCs; the material itself was cDNA or gDNA.

Germline loops: CDR1 ENHRY, CDR2 SYGVKD. The CDR3 extends over 14 amino acids. Losses at the gene ends were 10 bases for V and 6 bases for J; bases not matched to a gene: 14. Per the original data handling: Amplification of reference gene primers provided the estimated nucleated cell counts. Assay used: immunoSEQ multiplex PCR; TCRdb lists only in-frame clones, some missing. The V and J calls and the clone size are those of that table, but D and trimming were determined from the DNA. The sample has around 100,000 clones, about 80% seen once. The TCR was taken from a woman aged 65 to 85 with acute or convalescent COVID-19. Material for sequencing was peripheral blood. The rearrangement joins TRBV10-3 to TRBJ2-7; 8 bases match TRBD1. The CDR3 loop is CATKLGTGSGEQYV. CDR3 coding DNA: TGTGCCACAAAGCTGGGGACAGGCTCAGGCGAGCAGTACGTC.